Included here is one T cell receptor beta chain sequence, with context. Germline CDR1 is SGHRS and CDR2 is YFSETQ. The CDR3 covers 14 residues. V was cut by 2 bases and J by 2 bases, with 10 bases left in between. One entry per CDR3 protein, called by TCRdb with MiXCR from the RT-PCR reads. The table has about 700,000 distinct CDR3 sequences, approximately 14% seen once; the top ten hold 3% to 4.5%. The sequenced material came from memory CD4+ T cells from blood. The TCR was taken from a female donor in good health, serving as a healthy control. The chain recombines TRBV5-1 with TRBJ1-1; D is unresolved. The CDR3: CASSLLPENTEAFF. The CDR3, as DNA: TGCGCCAGCAGCTTACTACCGGAAAACACTGAAGCTTTCTTT.